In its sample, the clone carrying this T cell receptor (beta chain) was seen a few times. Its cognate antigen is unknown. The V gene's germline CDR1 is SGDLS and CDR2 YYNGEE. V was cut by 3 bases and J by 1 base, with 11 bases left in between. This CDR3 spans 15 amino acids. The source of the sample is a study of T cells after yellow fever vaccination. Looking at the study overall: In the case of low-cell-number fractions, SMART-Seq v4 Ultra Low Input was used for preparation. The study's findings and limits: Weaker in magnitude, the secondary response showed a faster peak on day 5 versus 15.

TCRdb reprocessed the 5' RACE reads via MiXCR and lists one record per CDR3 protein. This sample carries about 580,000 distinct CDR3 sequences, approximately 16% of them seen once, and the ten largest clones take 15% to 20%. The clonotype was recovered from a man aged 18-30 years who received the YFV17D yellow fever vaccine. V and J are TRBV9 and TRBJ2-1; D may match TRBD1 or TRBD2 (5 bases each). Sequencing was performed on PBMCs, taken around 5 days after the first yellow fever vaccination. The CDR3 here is CASSAGLSSYNEQFF. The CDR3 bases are TGTGCCAGCAGCGCGGGGCTGTCATCCTACAATGAGCAGTTCTTC.